Below are 9 T cell receptor beta chains sequenced from a single sample in a study of T cells in Graves' hyperthyroidism and ophthalmopathy. Amplification targeted TCR beta CDR3 regions from RNA transcripts. First-round RT-PCR with HTBI primers amplified the TCR CDR3 region. TCRdb re-called the multiplex PCR reads with MiXCR, one entry per CDR3 protein. This table holds 300,000 to 450,000 distinct CDR3 sequences, just under 25% found once. The sample was blood. Every receptor here comes from a man over 45 with Graves' hyperthyroidism.

This clonotype has a count of ten or more. The chain links TRBV28 to TRBJ2-7; D is unclear. The CDR3 is made up of 13 amino acids. Between the trimmed V and J ends, which lost 3 bases and 4 bases, there was a span of 10 bases. Germline loops: CDR1 MDHEN, CDR2 SYDVKM. The chain's CDR3 is CASSFGPRYEQYF. The CDR3 DNA reads as TGTGCCAGCAGTTTTGGGCCCCGATACGAGCAGTACTTC.

This clonotype was seen at least ten times. The chain employs TRBV7-9 and TRBJ2-1; D remains ambiguous. Germline assignment: CDR1 SEHNR and CDR2 FQNEAQ (reference sequence). This CDR3 comprises 14 residues. Deletions cut 0 bases from V and 7 bases from J, with 10 bases between. The CDR3 here is CASSLADGLNEQFF. CDR3 DNA: TGTGCCAGCAGCTTAGCGGACGGGCTGAATGAGCAGTTCTTC.

The rearrangement links TRBV20-1 to TRBJ1-3, with no clear D. Germline V gene lookup returns CDR1 DFQATT and CDR2 SNEGSKA (reference sequence). The CDR3 totals 13 residues. Trimming stripped 7 bases from V and 4 bases from J, with 14 bases between. In DNA, the CDR3 is TGCAGTGTCAGGCGGGAGGCCGGAAACACCATATATTTT. Translation: CSVRREAGNTIYF.

The chain employs TRBV30 and TRBJ1-1, with 7 bases aligning to TRBD1. The trim removed 3 bases at V and 4 bases at J, leaving 5 bases unmatched. The CDR3 totals 13 residues. Germline V gene data show CDR1 as GTSNPN and CDR2 as SVGIG (reference sequence). CDR3 DNA sequence: TGTGCCTGGAGGACAGGGCGAGGCACTGAAGCTTTCTTT. Encoded protein: CAWRTGRGTEAFF.

Ten or more counts support this clonotype. The V and J genes are TRBV11-1 and TRBJ2-7; D perhaps matches TRBD1 (5 bases). This CDR3 contains 12 residues. V lost 4 bases and J 4 bases, leaving 8 bases between the germline ends. Germline CDR1 and CDR2: SGHAT and FQDESV (reference sequence). The CDR3 loop is CASSSRDYEQYF. CDR3 nucleotide sequence: TGTGCCAGCAGCTCCAGGGATTACGAGCAGTACTTC.

There are a few counts of this clonotype. The genes are TRBV6-5 and TRBJ2-3; 14 nucleotides agree with TRBD2. The CDR3 has 19 amino acids. The junction had 6 bases not matched to a gene; V was cut back by 0 bases and J by 1 base. Germline V gene lookup returns CDR1 MNHEY and CDR2 SVGAGI. For the CDR3, the DNA is TGTGCCAGCAGTTACTCGACTAGCGGGAGGGGCTGGGGCACAGATACGCAGTATTTT. Protein sequence: CASSYSTSGRGWGTDTQYF.

This clonotype showed up just a few times. This CDR3 is CASSLAHVLGNTIYF. DNA of the CDR3: TGTGCCAGCAGCTTAGCCCACGTACTCGGAAACACCATATATTTT. This chain uses TRBV7-3 with TRBJ1-3; D uncertain. Germline CDR1 reads SGHTA; CDR2 reads FQGTGA. V lost 2 bases to trimming and J lost 4 bases, with 12 bases between them. The CDR3 runs 15 residues.

V gene TRBV18 combines with J gene TRBJ2-2; weak D call: TRBD2 (5 bases). The germline CDR1 and CDR2 sequences are KGHSH and LQKENI. Between the trimmed V and J ends, which lost 4 bases and 1 base, there was a span of 13 bases. The CDR3 runs to 16 residues. The CDR3 protein is CASSQPRTQNTGELFF. CDR3 coding DNA: TGTGCCAGCTCACAACCCAGGACTCAGAACACCGGGGAGCTGTTTTTT.

A few counts support this clonotype. V gene TRBV30 combines with J gene TRBJ2-5; D remains unclear. Trimming cost V 2 bases and J 2 bases, with 6 bases left between them. The length of the CDR3 is 12 residues. CDR1 is GTSNPN and CDR2 is SVGIG in the germline V gene (reference sequence). In DNA form, the CDR3 reads TGTGCCTGGAGTCACAGTCAAGAGACCCAGTACTTC. As protein: CAWSHSQETQYF.